The sequence of this TCR beta chain was determined in a study of PD-L1 blockade in urothelial cancer. Stated time point: peripheral blood 6 weeks after treatment start. The germline gives CDR1 SGHRS, CDR2 YFSETQ. V gave up 4 bases and J gave up 0 bases; unmatched junction bases: 4. The CDR3 totals 14 residues. Data came from immunoSEQ multiplex PCR; TCRdb stores just in-frame clones and leaves some out. Found here are more than 95,000 clones, approximately 90% of them singletons; the top ten hold under 2%. Sequencing used PBMCs, obtained around atezolizumab (anti-PD-L1) treatment. The chain uses TRBV5-1 and TRBJ2-7; 7 bases match TRBD1. The source of this sequence is a man in his sixties with urothelial cancer. CDR3 amino acids: CASSLRDSSYEQYF. CDR3 DNA sequence: TGCGCCAGCAGCCTCCGGGACAGCTCCTACGAGCAGTACTTC.